These 15 T cell receptor beta chains were all obtained from the same sample, sequenced in a study of radiotherapy plus CTLA-4 blockade in lung cancer. Profiled with immunoSEQ multiplex PCR; TCRdb holds only in-frame clones, not every one. The sample comprises 130,000 or so clones, approximately 90% of which are singletons, and 5.5% to 7% rests with the top ten. The sample here was peripheral blood, taken from a patient treated with radiotherapy plus ipilimumab. Receptors were obtained from a human donor with non-small cell lung cancer that progressed on radiotherapy plus ipilimumab.

The chain links TRBV9 to TRBJ2-1; TRBD1 is a possible D gene (6 bases). The CDR3 is 15 amino acids. Germline CDR1 reads SGDLS; CDR2 reads YYNGEE. Trimming removed 3 bases from V and 12 bases from J, with 22 bases in between. The CDR3: CASSAGVDSALGQFF. The CDR3 nucleotides are TGTGCCAGCAGCGCAGGGGTGGACTCCGCTCTCGGGCAGTTCTTC.

The sample holds a few counts of this clone. The chain combines TRBV6-5 with TRBJ2-1; D is perhaps TRBD1 or TRBD2 (5 bases each). The germline V and J ends were trimmed by 6 bases and 2 bases, with 14 bases remaining between them. Germline CDR1 MNHEY, CDR2 SVGAGI. The CDR3 extends over 15 amino acids. CDR3 loop: CASRTGTPAYNEQFF. CDR3 nucleotide sequence: TGTGCCAGCAGAACCGGGACGCCAGCCTACAATGAGCAGTTCTTC.

J is TRBJ2-1 and V is TRBV6-6; no clear D gene. CDR3 length: 12 amino acids. Trimming pared 2 bases from V and 4 bases from J, leaving 3 bases between. The V gene's germline CDR1 is MNHNY and CDR2 SVGAGI (reference sequence). The CDR3 loop is CASSYKYNEQFF. The CDR3 bases are TGTGCCAGCAGTTACAAGTACAATGAGCAGTTCTTC.

The chain combines TRBV29-1 with TRBJ2-3; D might be TRBD1 or TRBD2, each matching 5 bases. The CDR3 spans 13 residues. V was trimmed by 6 bases and J by 1 base, leaving 11 bases between them. CDR1 is SQVTM, CDR2 ANQGSEA, per germline. The CDR3 sequence: CSVLRDGTDTQYF. DNA of the CDR3: TGCAGCGTCCTCAGGGACGGCACAGATACGCAGTATTTT.

The chain has TRBV9 and TRBJ2-2; 10 bases map to TRBD2. The germline gives CDR1 SGDLS, CDR2 YYNGEE. The V and J ends lost 3 bases and 9 bases, in that order; junction bases with no gene match: 14. This CDR3 has 17 amino acids. The CDR3 loop is CASSDIRGAGGPRELFF. The CDR3 DNA reads TGTGCCAGCAGCGACATCCGGGGAGCGGGAGGGCCCCGGGAGCTGTTTTTT.

The chain uses TRBV5-4 and TRBJ1-4, with TRBD1 matching 10 bases. CDR3 size: 16 residues. Per germline, CDR1 SGHNT and CDR2 YYREEE (reference sequence). V gave up 0 bases and J gave up 6 bases; unmatched junction bases: 5. The CDR3 loop reads CASSLGSGTGDEKLFF. The CDR3, as DNA: TGTGCCAGCAGCTTGGGATCCGGGACAGGGGATGAAAAACTGTTTTTT. Full variable domain (missing parts from reference TRBV5-4 and TRBJ1-4): ETGVTQSPTHLIKTRGQQVTLRCSSQSGHNTVSWYQQALGQGPQFIFQYYREEENGRGNFPPRFSGLQFPNYSSELNVNALELDDSALYLCASSLGSGTGDEKLFFGSGTQLSVL.

In its sample, this clone was seen once. J is TRBJ2-1 and V is TRBV27; perhaps TRBD2 as D (6 bases). Germline-derived CDR1 and CDR2 are MNHEY and SMNVEV (reference sequence). The ends were cut back, 3 bases at V and 3 bases at J, with 18 bases in the middle. This CDR3 is 17 amino acids long. In DNA, the CDR3 is TGTGCCAGCAGTTTTCGGGGACTCGGGTCCGACTACAATGAGCAGTTCTTC. Encoded protein: CASSFRGLGSDYNEQFF.

The V and J genes are TRBV29-1 and TRBJ2-1, with TRBD2 matching 14 bases. The V and J ends lost 6 bases and 0 bases, in that order; junction bases with no gene match: 7. The germline V gene encodes CDR1 SQVTM and CDR2 ANQGSEA. This CDR3 spans 17 amino acids. DNA for the CDR3: TGCAGCGTGACGGGACTAGCGGGAGTGGGCTCCTACAATGAGCAGTTCTTC. Translation: CSVTGLAGVGSYNEQFF.

The rearrangement joins TRBV28 to TRBJ2-3, with D perhaps matching TRBD1 (6 bases). Per the germline V gene, CDR1 is MDHEN and CDR2 is SYDVKM. The CDR3 totals 13 residues. Trimming removed 5 bases at V and 4 bases at J, with 10 bases between. This CDR3 reads CASSQRQADTQYF. CDR3 sequence (DNA): TGTGCCAGCAGTCAGAGACAGGCAGATACGCAGTATTTT.

The chain joins TRBV2 to TRBJ1-4; D is uncertain. V dropped 8 bases and J dropped 4 bases, with 14 bases sitting between them. This CDR3 is built from 14 residues. Germline CDR1 reads SNHLY; CDR2 reads FYNNEI. The CDR3 DNA is TGTGCCAGCGACATGATCGGCGGTAATGAAAAACTGTTTTTT. It is translated as CASDMIGGNEKLFF.

This chain connects TRBV6-6 to TRBJ1-5; D may be TRBD1 (5 bases). The length of the CDR3 is 13 residues. Trimming took off 5 bases at V and 7 bases at J, with 12 bases between the two ends. CDR1 is MNHNY, CDR2 SVGAGI, per germline (reference sequence). The CDR3 region is CASSARGWQPQHF. The CDR3 nucleotides are TGTGCCAGCAGTGCAAGGGGATGGCAGCCCCAGCATTTT.

The J gene is TRBJ2-3, the V gene TRBV6-4; 8 bases fit TRBD2. Germline-derived CDR1 and CDR2 are MRHNA and SNTAGT. The CDR3 totals 15 residues. J gave up 5 bases and V 0 bases, and 4 bases lay outside the gene matches. The CDR3 DNA follows: TGTGCCAGCAGTGACTCGACGGGAGGGAAAGATACGCAGTATTTT. It yields the protein CASSDSTGGKDTQYF.

This clone was seen only once. The J gene is TRBJ2-1, the V gene TRBV29-1; TRBD2 matches 10 bases. V shed 6 bases, J shed 8 bases, and the junction held 7 bases outside the gene matches. Looked up from germline, CDR1 is SQVTM and CDR2 is ANQGSEA. The CDR3 spans 13 residues. CDR3 amino acids: CSVGGLAIDEQFF. In DNA form, the CDR3 reads TGCAGCGTAGGGGGACTAGCGATCGATGAGCAGTTCTTC.

The chain employs TRBV6-5 and TRBJ1-3; D is perhaps TRBD1 (5 bases). Trimming removed 7 bases from V and 4 bases from J, with 17 bases in between. Germline CDR1 reads MNHEY; CDR2 reads SVGAGI. The CDR3 runs 15 residues. CDR3 DNA: TGTGCCAGCAACATGAACGGGGACCCGGGAAACACCATATATTTT. Encoded protein: CASNMNGDPGNTIYF.

V usage is TRBV11-2 and J usage is TRBJ2-7, with TRBD1 as a possible D gene (6 bases). V was trimmed by 0 bases and J by 1 base, leaving 13 bases between them. Germline V lookup: CDR1 SGHAT, CDR2 FQNNGV. CDR3 size: 16 residues. CDR3 loop: CASSLDLLQGSYEQYF. CDR3 DNA: TGTGCCAGCAGCTTAGATCTATTACAGGGTTCCTACGAGCAGTACTTC.